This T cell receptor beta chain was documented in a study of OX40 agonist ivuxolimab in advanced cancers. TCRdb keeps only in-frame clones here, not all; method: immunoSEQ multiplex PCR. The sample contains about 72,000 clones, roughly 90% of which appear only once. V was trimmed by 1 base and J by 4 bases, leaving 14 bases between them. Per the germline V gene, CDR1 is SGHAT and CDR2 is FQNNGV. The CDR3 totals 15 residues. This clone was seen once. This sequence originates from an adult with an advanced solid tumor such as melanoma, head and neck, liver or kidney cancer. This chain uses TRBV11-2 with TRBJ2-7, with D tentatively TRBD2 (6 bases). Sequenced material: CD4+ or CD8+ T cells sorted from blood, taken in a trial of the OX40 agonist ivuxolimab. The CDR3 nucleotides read TGTGCCAGCAGCTTAGCGGGAGTGTCGGTGTACGAGCAGTACTTC. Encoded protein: CASSLAGVSVYEQYF.